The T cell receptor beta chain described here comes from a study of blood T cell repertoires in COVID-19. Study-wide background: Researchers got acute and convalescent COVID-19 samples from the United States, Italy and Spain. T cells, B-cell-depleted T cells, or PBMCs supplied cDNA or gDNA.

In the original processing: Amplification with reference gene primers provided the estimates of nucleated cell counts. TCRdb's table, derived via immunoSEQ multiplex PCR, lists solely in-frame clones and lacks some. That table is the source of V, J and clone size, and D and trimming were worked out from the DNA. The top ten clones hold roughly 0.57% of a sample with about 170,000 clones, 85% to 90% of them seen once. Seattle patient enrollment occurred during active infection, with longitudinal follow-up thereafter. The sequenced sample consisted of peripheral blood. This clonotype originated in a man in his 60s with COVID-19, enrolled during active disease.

CDR3 amino acids: CASSLGLAKDPQYF. The CDR3 DNA reads TGTGCCAGCAGTTTGGGACTAGCGAAGGATCCCCAGTACTTC. This sequence joins TRBV6-5 and TRBJ2-5; 10 nucleotides line up with TRBD2. In germline, CDR1 is MNHEY, CDR2 SVGAGI. Trimming at V came to 4 bases and at J to 9 bases, leaving 8 bases not matched to a gene. This CDR3 has 14 residues.